Only one count was recorded for the clone carrying this T cell receptor (beta chain). Its specificity is unknown. J was trimmed by 10 bases and V by 4 bases; bases with no gene match: 11. CDR3 length: 16 amino acids. Germline V gene data show CDR1 as KGHDR and CDR2 as SFDVKD. The record originates from a study of glioma-infiltrating T cells. Study-wide results and limits: Very few CDR3 sequences were shared between tissue and blood.

Amplification of TCR alpha and beta CDR3 regions from RNA used iRepertoire nested multiplex PCR. One-step reverse transcription and amplification started from about 100-400 ng of tissue mRNA or PBMC total RNA. TCRdb recomputed calls from the multiplex PCR reads with MiXCR, one row per CDR3 protein. Here the sample spans under 200,000 distinct CDR3 sequences, around 40% being singletons. The V gene is TRBV24-1, the J gene TRBJ2-2; 10 bases match TRBD2. Sequencing input: glioma tissue, nonneoplastic brain tissue, or PBMCs (not recorded which). This clonotype was obtained from a human donor with low-grade glioma or glioblastoma, undergoing nonglioma brain surgery, or in good health (not recorded which). CDR3 nucleotides: TGTGCCACCAGTGACACTCTAGCGGGAGCCCCCGTGGAGCTGTTTTTT. This encodes CATSDTLAGAPVELFF.